The 11 T cell receptor beta chains reported below all come from one sample, sequenced in a study of shared clonotypes between healthy human individuals. Repertoires were generated with immunoSEQ multiplex PCR, while TCRdb's copy carries only in-frame clones and drops some. The table has a few million clones, roughly nine tenths seen once. The sample was naive CD4+ T cells sorted from blood. Documented subset: CD45RA+ positively selected. The receptors were gathered from a man between 18 and 35 years old in good health.

This clone has more than one count but fewer than ten. This chain uses TRBV15 with TRBJ1-3; the D gene is possibly TRBD1 (6 bases). Germline V gene data show CDR1 as LNHNV and CDR2 as YYDKDF (reference sequence). The CDR3 contains 15 residues. V shed 3 bases and J shed 4 bases, with 13 bases lying between them. CDR3 sequence: CATSSNRAVGNTIYF. Here the CDR3 DNA reads TGTGCCACCAGCAGCAACAGGGCGGTGGGAAACACCATATATTTT.

CDR3 loop: CASSDIPQGRTEAFF. Written as DNA, the CDR3 is TGTGCCAGCAGCGACATCCCACAAGGGCGGACTGAAGCTTTCTTT. The V and J genes are TRBV5-4 and TRBJ1-1; D unresolved. The CDR3 length is 15 residues. CDR1 SGHNT and CDR2 YYREEE come from the germline V gene (reference sequence). Trimming left V 4 bases short and J 5 bases short, with 18 bases between.

This sequence joins TRBV19 and TRBJ1-4, with D maybe TRBD1 (6 bases). The CDR3 is 15 residues long. CDR1 is LNHDA, CDR2 SQIVND, per germline (reference sequence). V dropped 4 bases and J dropped 3 bases, with 12 bases sitting between them. The CDR3 sequence is CASSKAGAANEKLFF. DNA for the CDR3: TGTGCCAGTAGTAAAGCAGGGGCGGCTAATGAAAAACTGTTTTTT.

The chain joins TRBV2 to TRBJ1-6; D uncertain. The V end was cut by 4 bases, the J end by 4 bases, with 11 bases between. The CDR3 is made up of 15 amino acids. The germline gives CDR1 SNHLY, CDR2 FYNNEI. The CDR3 DNA is TGTGCCAGCAGTGGGACGGTGATGTATAATTCACCCCTCCACTTT. It specifies CASSGTVMYNSPLHF.

This chain uses TRBV5-6 with TRBJ1-1; D unclear. CDR1 is SGHDT, CDR2 YYEEEE, per germline. The CDR3 is 14 residues long. Trimming took off 0 bases at V and 0 bases at J, with 6 bases between the two ends. The CDR3 bases are TGTGCCAGCAGCTTGGACGCAATGAACACTGAAGCTTTCTTT. Residues: CASSLDAMNTEAFF.

The V and J genes are TRBV10-3 and TRBJ1-1; D might be TRBD1 (5 bases). V was shortened by 0 bases and J by 0 bases, with 11 bases between the two germline ends. CDR3 length equals 16 residues. In germline, CDR1 is ENHRY, CDR2 SYGVKD. CDR3 sequence (DNA): TGTGCCATCAGTGAGTCCGCCAGGGTCATGAACACTGAAGCTTTCTTT. It is translated as CAISESARVMNTEAFF.

This clone was counted a single time. The V gene is TRBV6-1, the J gene TRBJ2-7; D is undetermined. Germline V gene sequence: CDR1 MNHNS, CDR2 SASEGT. V lost 2 bases to trimming and J lost 4 bases, with 15 bases between them. CDR3 size: 15 residues. CDR3 DNA: TGTGCCAGCAGTGAACTCTCCTCACCCGTGTACGAGCAGTACTTC. Protein product: CASSELSSPVYEQYF.

Worth noting for this clone: Relative to the germline gene, one junction end is altered; a read error may explain this. This chain uses TRBV7-7 with TRBJ2-1; D gene ambiguous. The germline gives CDR1 SSHAT, CDR2 FNYEAQ (reference sequence). This CDR3 is 15 amino acids long. The CDR3 sequence: CASSSTNTPPGEQFF. The CDR3 DNA follows: TGTGCTAGCAGCTCCACCAACACCCCTCCGGGTGAGCAGTTCTTC.

V and J are TRBV18 and TRBJ1-1, with D hard to call. The CDR3 extends over 14 amino acids. CDR1 KGHSH and CDR2 LQKENI come from the germline V gene. Between the trimmed V and J ends, which lost 2 bases and 7 bases, there was a span of 14 bases. Here the CDR3 DNA reads TGTGCCAGCTCACCAGGAGTCTCCGCAGTTGAAGCTTTCTTT. This codes for CASSPGVSAVEAFF.

The V and J genes are TRBV5-4 and TRBJ1-2; 7 bases align to TRBD1. CDR3 size: 14 residues. J was trimmed by 4 bases and V by 5 bases; bases with no gene match: 8. Germline V CDR1 and CDR2: SGHNT, YYREEE (reference sequence). CDR3 protein: CASSHDRVRYGYTF. The CDR3 DNA reads TGTGCCAGCAGTCATGACAGGGTTCGCTATGGCTACACCTTC.

V is TRBV2 and J is TRBJ2-5, with D uncertain. This CDR3 has 14 amino acids. CDR1 SNHLY and CDR2 FYNNEI come from the germline V gene. Trimming took 4 bases from V and 2 from J, leaving 11 bases between them. As DNA, the CDR3 is TGTGCCAGCAGTGGGACGATACCTCAAGAGACCCAGTACTTC. This translates into CASSGTIPQETQYF.